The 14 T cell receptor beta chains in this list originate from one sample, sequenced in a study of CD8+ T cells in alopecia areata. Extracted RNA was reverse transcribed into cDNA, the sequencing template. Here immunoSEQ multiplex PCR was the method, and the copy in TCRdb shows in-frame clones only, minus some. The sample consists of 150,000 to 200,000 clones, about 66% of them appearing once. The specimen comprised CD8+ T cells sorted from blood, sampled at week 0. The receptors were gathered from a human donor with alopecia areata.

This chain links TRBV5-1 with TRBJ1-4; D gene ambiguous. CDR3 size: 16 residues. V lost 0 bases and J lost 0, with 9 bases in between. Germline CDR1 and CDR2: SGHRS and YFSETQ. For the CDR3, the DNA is TGCGCCAGCAGCTTGGCCACTGTCCCAACTAATGAAAAACTGTTTTTT. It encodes CASSLATVPTNEKLFF.

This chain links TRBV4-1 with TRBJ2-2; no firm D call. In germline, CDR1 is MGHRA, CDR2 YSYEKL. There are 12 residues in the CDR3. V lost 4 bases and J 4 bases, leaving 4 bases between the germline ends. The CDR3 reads CASSRGTGELFF. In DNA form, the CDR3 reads TGCGCCAGCAGCCGCGGCACCGGGGAGCTGTTTTTT.

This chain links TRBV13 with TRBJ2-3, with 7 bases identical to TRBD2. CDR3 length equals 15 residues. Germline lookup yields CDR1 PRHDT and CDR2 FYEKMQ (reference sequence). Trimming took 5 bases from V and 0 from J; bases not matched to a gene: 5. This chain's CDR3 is CASSGRGVSTDTQYF. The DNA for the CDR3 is TGTGCCAGCAGCGGACGGGGGGTTAGCACAGATACGCAGTATTTT. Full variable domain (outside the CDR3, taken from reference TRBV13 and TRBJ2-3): AAGVIQSPRHLIKEKRETATLKCYPIPRHDTVYWYQQGPGQDPQFLISFYEKMQSDKGSIPDRFSAQQFSDYHSELNMSSLELGDSALYFCASSGRGVSTDTQYFGPGTRLTVL.

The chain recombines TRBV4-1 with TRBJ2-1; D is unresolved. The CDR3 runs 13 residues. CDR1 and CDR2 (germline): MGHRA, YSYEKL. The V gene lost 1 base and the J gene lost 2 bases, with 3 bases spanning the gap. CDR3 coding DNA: TGCGCCAGCAGCCAAGCTCCCTACAATGAGCAGTTCTTC. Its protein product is CASSQAPYNEQFF.

CDR3 nucleotide sequence: TGCGCCAGCAGCCAGGCCCAGTTTTACGAGCAGTACTTC. Translating it yields CASSQAQFYEQYF. This chain uses TRBV4-1 with TRBJ2-7; D is undetermined. Deletions cut 3 bases from V and 4 bases from J, with 10 bases between. Germline V gives CDR1 MGHRA, CDR2 YSYEKL. This CDR3 contains 13 residues.

CDR3 region: CASSEIGSGANVLTF. The CDR3, as DNA: TGTGCCAGCAGTGAAATTGGCTCTGGGGCCAACGTCCTGACTTTC. This chain joins TRBV2 and TRBJ2-6; D unresolved. CDR1 SNHLY and CDR2 FYNNEI come from the germline V gene. The V end lost 2 bases, the J end lost 0 bases, and 5 bases lay between the germline ends. The CDR3 totals 15 residues.

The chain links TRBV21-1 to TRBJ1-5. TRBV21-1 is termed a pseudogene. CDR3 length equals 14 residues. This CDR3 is CASSKKLENQPQHF. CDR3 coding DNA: TGTGCCAGCAGCAAAAAGTTGGAGAATCAGCCCCAGCATTTT.

CDR3 region: CASRAGLVKQFF. The CDR3 DNA reads TGTGCCAGCAGGGCGGGACTAGTTAAGCAGTTCTTC. The chain uses TRBV5-6 and TRBJ2-1; 8 bases are a match to TRBD2. With 5 bases clipped from V and 11 bases from J, the junction kept 6 bases outside the gene matches. Germline lookup yields CDR1 SGHDT and CDR2 YYEEEE. The CDR3 is made up of 12 amino acids. Together with reference TRBV5-6 and TRBJ2-1, the CDR3 gives the full variable domain: DAGVTQSPTHLIKTRGQQVTLRCSPKSGHDTVSWYQQALGQGPQFIFQYYEEEERQRGNFPDRFSGHQFPNYSSELNVNALLLGDSALYLCASRAGLVKQFFGPGTRLTVL.

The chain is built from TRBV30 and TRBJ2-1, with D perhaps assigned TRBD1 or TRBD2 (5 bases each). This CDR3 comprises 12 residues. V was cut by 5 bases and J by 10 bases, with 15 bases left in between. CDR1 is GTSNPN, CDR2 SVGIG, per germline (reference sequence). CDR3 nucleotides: TGTGCCTGGGAAGAAGGGACGTTCGAGCAGTTCTTC. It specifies CAWEEGTFEQFF. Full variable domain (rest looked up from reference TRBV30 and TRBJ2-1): SQTIHQWPATLVQPVGSPLSLECTVEGTSNPNLYWYRQAAGRGLQLLFYSVGIGQISSEVPQNLSASRPQDRQFILSSKKLLLSDSGFYLCAWEEGTFEQFFGPGTRLTVL.

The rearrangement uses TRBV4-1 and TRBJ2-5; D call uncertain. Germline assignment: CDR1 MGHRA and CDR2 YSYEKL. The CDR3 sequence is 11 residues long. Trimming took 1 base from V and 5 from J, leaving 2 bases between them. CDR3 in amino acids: CASSQAETQYF. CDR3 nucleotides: TGCGCCAGCAGCCAAGCGGAGACCCAGTACTTC.

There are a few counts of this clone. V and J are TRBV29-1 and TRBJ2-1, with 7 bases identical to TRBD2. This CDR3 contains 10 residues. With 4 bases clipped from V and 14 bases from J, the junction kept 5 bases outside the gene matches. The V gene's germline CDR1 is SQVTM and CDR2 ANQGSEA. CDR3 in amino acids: CSVVGAGEFF. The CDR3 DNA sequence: TGCAGCGTTGTCGGCGCGGGGGAGTTCTTC.

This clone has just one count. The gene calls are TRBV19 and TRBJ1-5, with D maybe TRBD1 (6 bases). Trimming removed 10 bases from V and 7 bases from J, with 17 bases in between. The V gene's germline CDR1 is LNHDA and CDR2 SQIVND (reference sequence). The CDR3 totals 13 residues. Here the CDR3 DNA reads TGTGCCACTCACAGGGAGCGAGGCCAGCCCCAGCATTTT. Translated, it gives CATHRERGQPQHF. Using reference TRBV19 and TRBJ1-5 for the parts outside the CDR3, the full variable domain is DGGITQSPKYLFRKEGQNVTLSCEQNLNHDAMYWYRQDPGQGLRLIYYSQIVNDFQKGDIAEGYSVSREKKESFPLTVTSAQKNPTAFYLCATHRERGQPQHFGDGTRLSIL.

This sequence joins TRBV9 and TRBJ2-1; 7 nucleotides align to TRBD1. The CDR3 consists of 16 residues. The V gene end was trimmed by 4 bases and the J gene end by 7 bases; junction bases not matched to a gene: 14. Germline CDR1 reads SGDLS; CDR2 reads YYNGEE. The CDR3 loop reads CASSPPEGGGGNEQFF. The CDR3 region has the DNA TGTGCCAGCAGCCCCCCCGAAGGGGGCGGTGGGAATGAGCAGTTCTTC.

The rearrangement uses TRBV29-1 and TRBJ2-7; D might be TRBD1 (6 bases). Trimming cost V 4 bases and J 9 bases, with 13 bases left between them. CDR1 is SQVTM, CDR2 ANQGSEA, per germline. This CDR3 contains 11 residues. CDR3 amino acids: CSVVHRVRQYF. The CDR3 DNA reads TGCAGCGTTGTTCACAGGGTCCGGCAGTACTTC.